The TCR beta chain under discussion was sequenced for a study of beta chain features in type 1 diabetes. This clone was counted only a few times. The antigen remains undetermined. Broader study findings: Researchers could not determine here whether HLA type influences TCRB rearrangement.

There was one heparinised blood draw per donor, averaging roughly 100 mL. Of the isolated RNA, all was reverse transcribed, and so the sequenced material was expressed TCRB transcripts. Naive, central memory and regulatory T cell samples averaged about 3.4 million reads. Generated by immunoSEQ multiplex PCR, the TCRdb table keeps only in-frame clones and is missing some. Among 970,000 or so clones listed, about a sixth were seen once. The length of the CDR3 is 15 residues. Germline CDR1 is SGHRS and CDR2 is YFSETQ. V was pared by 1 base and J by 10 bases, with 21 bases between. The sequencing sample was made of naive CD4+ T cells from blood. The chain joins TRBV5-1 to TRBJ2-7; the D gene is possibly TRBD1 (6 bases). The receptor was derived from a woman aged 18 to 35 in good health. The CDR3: CASSLLGQSPFVQYF. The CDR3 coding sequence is TGCGCCAGCAGCTTGCTCGGACAGAGCCCCTTTGTTCAGTACTTC.